This T cell receptor beta chain was sequenced during a study of T cell repertoires in cytomegalovirus infection (dated by TCRdb to between 2019 and 2020). General notes on the study: Recently identified HLA-C-restricted CMV epitopes, whose presentation resists viral immunomodulation, were targeted by peptide stimulations together with well-studied HLA-B-restricted epitopes. Donor HLA type was relevant to the analysis, as public TCR beta signatures indicated carriage of CMV infection together with the matching HLA type. The full study reports these points: Carriers of CMV infection plus the relevant HLA type were discriminated by the cumulative frequency of public TCR beta family members in the study cohort and in an independent 352-donor cohort. The ex vivo response was dominated by HLA-C-restricted CMV-specific TCR beta clonotypes, which also provided the single most frequent clonotype in two of eight donors.

This specimen's treatment or condition label, interpreted: in vitro stimulation with specific CMV peptide epitopes to enrich CMV-specific T cells. Including the terminal cysteine and phenylalanine, the CDR3 comprises 16 residues. The retained sequence is limited to the CDR3, 48 bases, with the frame set at the first base. The germline V gene (reference sequence) provides CDR1 MNHNY and CDR2 SVGAGI. The V end loses 7 bases and the J end loses 1 base, and a stretch of 16 bases separates them. Of note for this clonotype: The target of this receptor is not known. It has no much larger one-base neighbor in the sample; base qualities were not kept.

The listed sequencing device is Illumina HiSeq 1500. TCRdb cleaned the public reads at Q25 with fastp, built clones with MiXCR and kept in-frame beta chains. Merged by CDR3 protein, the rows form single entries marked with the most common genes and DNA. The sample has some 940,000 distinct CDR3 sequences on record, approximately 31% of them singletons. The ten most abundant clones make up roughly 13% of the sample. This sequence originates from a human donor in good health (CMV status not recorded). Some clones in this sample may be carry-over from other donors' samples. The sample here was cultured CD8+ T cells from PBMCs, taken from culture after CMV antigen stimulation. The sequence is built from TRBV6-6 and TRBJ2-2; the D gene is perhaps TRBD2, from 6 matching bases. The DNA is as follows: TGTGCCAGCACACGACCGGGACTGATGAACACCGGGGAGCTGTTTTTT. This yields the protein CASTRPGLMNTGELFF.